A single sample is the source of the 24 T cell receptor beta chains below, sequenced in a study of T cells in women clearing cervical HPV infection listed by TCRdb under 2018. Library preparation was by the immunoSEQ multiplex PCR assay. TCRdb provides this immuneACCESS table in a form limited to in-frame rearrangements. Some clones are lacking; in checked studies, under half of them reflect an unresolved V gene, and why the rest are absent is not known. This specimen's table enumerates about 14,000 clones. The ten largest clones take up approximately 7.7% of the sample. Sequenced sample: blood buffy coat. These receptors came from a woman between 18 and 69 years old with a cervical HPV16 infection that either progressed to CIN3+ or cleared (not recorded which).

This clone is medium-sized (0.01 to 0.1%) by frequency. The read ends 3 residues before the CDR3 terminus; that terminus is restored from the germline J gene. The J gene is TRBJ2-2, the V gene TRBV7-8; weak D call: TRBD1 (5 bases). The CDR3 spans 17 residues. Germline V lookup: CDR1 SGHVS, CDR2 FQNEAQ. V was pared by 1 base and J by 4 bases, with 16 bases between. Partial CDR3 DNA: TGTGCCAGCAGCTTAGGATCTTACAGGAGTGGCACCGGGGAG. Its translation is CASSLGSYRSGTGE. The whole CDR3 sequence is CASSLGSYRSGTGELFF.

A note on this clone: The CDR3 goes on 3 residues after the read ends, and that part is filled in from the germline J gene. This chain joins TRBV6-2 or TRBV6-3 and TRBJ2-3; 10 bases agree with TRBD1. The CDR3 is made up of 16 amino acids. Unmatched junction bases numbered 11, after V lost 6 bases and J lost 5 bases. Germline-derived CDR1 and CDR2 are MNHEY and SVGEGT. The CDR3 bases that were read are TGTGCCAGCAGGCACGTCCGGGACAGGGGCAGAGATACG. Amino acids: CASRHVRDRGRDT. The entire CDR3 sequence reads CASRHVRDRGRDTQYF.

Concerning this clone itself: The CDR3 is cut off 3 residues early in the read; its end comes from the germline J gene. The V gene is TRBV16, the J gene TRBJ2-3; D is possibly TRBD1 (6 bases). Looked up from germline, CDR1 is KGHSY and CDR2 is FQNENV. The CDR3 has 15 residues. The sequenced part of the CDR3 DNA is TGTGCCAGCAGCCAATCGGGGCAGGGACAAGAGACG. It codes for CASSQSGQGQET. The whole CDR3 region reads CASSQSGQGQETQYF.

CDR3 bases read: TGCAGTGCTAGAGCCCGAACAGGGGACACTGAA. Translating it yields CSARARTGDTE. The full CDR3 protein reads CSARARTGDTEAFF. The chain joins TRBV20-1 to TRBJ1-1; 7 bases fit TRBD1. The read terminates 3 residues before the CDR3 end, so the remaining end is supplied by the germline J gene. The CDR3 extends over 14 amino acids. V was clipped by 1 base and J by 3 bases; unmatched bases: 5. Germline-derived CDR1 and CDR2 are DFQATT and SNEGSKA (reference sequence).

In the case of this clone: The CDR3 is cut off 3 residues early in the read; its end comes from the germline J gene. This chain connects TRBV11-2 to TRBJ2-6, with TRBD2 as a possible D gene (6 bases). This CDR3 is 15 amino acids long. Germline loops: CDR1 SGHAT, CDR2 FQNNGV. V was cut by 5 bases and J by 2 bases, with 10 bases left in between. The CDR3 region is CASSLTRTGANVLTF. Partial CDR3 DNA: TGTGCCAGCAGCCTGACTAGGACTGGGGCCAACGTC.

As to this clone: The read is 3 residues too short to cover the CDR3 end, so that end is filled in from the germline J gene. The rearrangement links TRBV7-9 to TRBJ2-3; 7 nucleotides agree with TRBD2. CDR3 length equals 14 residues. Trimming at V came to 3 bases and at J to 6 bases, leaving 6 bases not matched to a gene. The germline V gene encodes CDR1 SEHNR and CDR2 FQNEAQ (reference sequence). CDR3 protein: CASSFSQAGDTQYF. CDR3 DNA, as far as it was read: TGTGCCAGCAGCTTTTCGCAAGCGGGGGATACG.

Note on this clone: The read halts 3 residues ahead of the CDR3 end, with the missing end drawn from the germline J gene. The rearrangement uses TRBV20-1 and TRBJ2-3; TRBD1 agrees at 8 bases. CDR1 and CDR2 from the germline V gene are DFQATT and SNEGSKA (reference sequence). The CDR3 contains 14 residues. The CDR3 sequence: CSVSPQGAGETQYF. The sequenced part of the CDR3 DNA is TGCAGTGTTTCGCCCCAGGGGGCAGGAGAGACG.

The CDR3 reads CASSPTDRDASGYTF. The covered CDR3 bases are TGTGCCAGCAGCCCCACGGACAGGGATGCTAGTGGC. This sequence joins TRBV7-2 and TRBJ1-2; TRBD1 matches 8 bases. The read finishes 3 residues shy of the CDR3 end, and the germline J gene is used to complete it. This CDR3 comprises 15 residues. The V and J ends lost 5 bases and 7 bases, in that order; junction bases with no gene match: 12. Germline V gene sequence: CDR1 SGHTA, CDR2 FQGNSA. Variable domain in full (rest from reference TRBV7-2 and TRBJ1-2): GAGVSQSPSNKVTEKGKDVELRCDPISGHTALYWYRQSLGQGLEFLIYFQGNSAPDKSGLPSDRFSAERTGGSVSTLTIQRTQQEDSAVYLCASSPTDRDASGYTFGSGTRLTVV.

A word on this clone: The read ends 3 residues shy of where the CDR3 ends; the end is completed using the germline J gene. V is TRBV28 and J is TRBJ2-7, with 9 bases lining up with TRBD2. V lost 6 bases to trimming and J lost 2 bases; unmatched junction nucleotides: 14. CDR3 size: 17 residues. Germline V CDR1 and CDR2: MDHEN, SYDVKM. The CDR3 spells CASSPPGGAGGPYEQYF. The part of the CDR3 DNA that was read is TGTGCCAGCAGCCCCCCCGGGGGAGCGGGAGGACCCTACGAG.

On this clone: The sequenced fragment ends 3 residues before the CDR3 boundary, so the rest is inferred from the germline J gene. The gene calls are TRBV11-3 and TRBJ2-7, with D possibly being TRBD1 (5 bases). The CDR3 runs 14 residues. V was pared by 4 bases and J by 0 bases, with 10 bases between. Germline values: CDR1 SGHNT, CDR2 YENEEA. CDR3 region: CASSSRQSSYEQYF. Partial CDR3 DNA: TGTGCCAGCAGCTCCCGACAGAGCTCCTACGAG.

The covered CDR3 bases are TGTGCCAGTAGTCAGACTTGGGGCACAGATACG. Translating it yields CASSQTWGTDT. The complete CDR3 reads CASSQTWGTDTQYF. This chain uses TRBV19 with TRBJ2-3, with D uncertain. The read falls 3 residues short of the CDR3 end, and the missing part is taken from the germline J gene. This CDR3 spans 14 amino acids. CDR1 and CDR2 from the germline V gene are LNHDA and SQIVND (reference sequence). Trimming removed 5 bases at V and 1 base at J, with 10 bases between.

Here the CDR3 reads CASSFTGASGNTIYF. The sequenced part of the CDR3 DNA is TGCGCCAGCAGCTTTACAGGGGCCTCTGGAAACACC. V usage is TRBV5-1 and J usage is TRBJ1-3; 7 nucleotides align to TRBD1. The read falls 3 residues short of the CDR3 end, and the missing part is taken from the germline J gene. Germline V lookup: CDR1 SGHRS, CDR2 YFSETQ. Unmatched junction bases numbered 2, after V lost 2 bases and J lost 0 bases. The length of the CDR3 is 15 residues.

Comments on this clone: The read ends 3 residues early relative to the CDR3; the germline J gene fills the gap. The rearrangement links TRBV27 to TRBJ2-7, with 10 positions matching TRBD2. With 7 bases clipped from V and 4 bases from J, the junction kept 10 bases outside the gene matches. Looked up from germline, CDR1 is MNHEY and CDR2 is SMNVEV (reference sequence). The CDR3 has 15 residues. CDR3: CASKPLLAGVYEQYF. Incomplete CDR3 DNA: TGTGCCAGCAAACCCCTGCTAGCGGGGGTGTACGAG.

As for this clone: The CDR3 end falls 3 residues outside the read, so it is completed with the germline J gene. The chain carries TRBV7-9 and TRBJ1-6, with TRBD1 as a possible D gene (6 bases). Trimming removed 5 bases at V and 7 bases at J, with 15 bases between. The CDR3 is 15 amino acids. Germline V lookup: CDR1 SEHNR, CDR2 FQNEAQ (reference sequence). The CDR3 bases that were read are TGTGCCAGCAGCCAGATAGAAACAGGGAATTCACCC. This sequence encodes CASSQIETGNSP. From start to end, the CDR3 is CASSQIETGNSPLHF.

Regarding this clone: The read gets to within 3 residues of the CDR3 end, and the germline J gene fills in the rest. The chain uses TRBV4-1 and TRBJ1-2; maybe TRBD1 (5 bases). The CDR3 loop spans 14 amino acids. Germline lookup yields CDR1 MGHRA and CDR2 YSYEKL. V dropped 0 bases and J dropped 4 bases, with 9 bases sitting between them. Here the CDR3 reads CASSQEGGTYGYTF. Partial CDR3 DNA: TGCGCCAGCAGCCAAGAGGGGGGGACCTATGGC.

In regard to this clone: The sequenced fragment ends 3 residues before the CDR3 boundary, so the rest is inferred from the germline J gene. The chain joins TRBV19 to TRBJ2-7, with 13 bases matching TRBD2. V was pared by 1 base and J by 6 bases, with 6 bases of the junction left unmatched. The CDR3 has 16 residues. Germline V gene sequence: CDR1 LNHDA, CDR2 SQIVND (reference sequence). The sequenced part of the CDR3 DNA is TGTGCCAGTAGTATAGGGGCCGGGACTAGCGGGATCGAG. Protein product: CASSIGAGTSGIE. The whole CDR3 reads CASSIGAGTSGIEQYF. Full variable domain (outside the CDR3, taken from reference TRBV19 and TRBJ2-7): DGGITQSPKYLFRKEGQNVTLSCEQNLNHDAMYWYRQDPGQGLRLIYYSQIVNDFQKGDIAEGYSVSREKKESFPLTVTSAQKNPTAFYLCASSIGAGTSGIEQYFGPGTRLTVT.

About this clone: The read comes to an end 3 residues before the CDR3 does, leaving the germline J gene to fill in the end. The chain employs TRBV7-2 and TRBJ2-4; 8 nucleotides line up with TRBD1. The CDR3 covers 12 residues. Looked up from germline, CDR1 is SGHTA and CDR2 is FQGNSA. CDR3 bases read: TGTGCCGCAAAGACAGGGGTTAATGGT. Its protein is CAAKTGVNG. The entire CDR3 reads CAAKTGVNGQYF.

With respect to this clone: The missing CDR3 end, 3 residues past where the read stops, is filled in from the germline J gene. The chain has TRBV5-1 and TRBJ2-7; no firm D call. Trimming took off 5 bases at V and 5 bases at J, with 17 bases between the two ends. Germline CDR1 reads SGHRS; CDR2 reads YFSETQ. The CDR3 length is 14 residues. The sequenced CDR3 bases are TGCGCCAGCAGAACCCCAAGACGTAGGGACGAG. This encodes CASRTPRRRDE. The CDR3 in its entirety is CASRTPRRRDEQYF.

Worth noting for this clone: The missing CDR3 end, 3 residues past where the read stops, is filled in from the germline J gene. The J gene is TRBJ1-1, the V gene TRBV6-2 or TRBV6-3, with D maybe TRBD1 (5 bases). Germline CDR1 reads MNHEY; CDR2 reads SVGEGT. This CDR3 has 15 residues. The V and J ends lost 4 bases and 1 base respectively, with 13 bases between them. CDR3 DNA, as far as it was read: TGTGCCAGCAGTTTGGTGTTTCAGGGGAACACTGAA. This translates into CASSLVFQGNTE. The full CDR3 is CASSLVFQGNTEAFF.

As regards this clone: The read terminates 3 residues before the CDR3 end, so the remaining end is supplied by the germline J gene. Other DNA sequences in this sample translate to the same CDR3. The rearrangement links TRBV10-3 to TRBJ1-3; the D gene is possibly TRBD1 (6 bases). The CDR3 totals 14 residues. Per germline, CDR1 ENHRY and CDR2 SYGVKD. The CDR3 loop reads CAISEDFIRGTIYF. The DNA read from the CDR3 is TGTGCCATCAGTGAGGACTTTATTAGGGGGACA.

Turning to this clone: With the read ending 3 residues before the CDR3 end, the germline J gene is used to fill in that end. The chain recombines TRBV10-3 with TRBJ1-5, with TRBD1 matching 9 bases. Germline values: CDR1 ENHRY, CDR2 SYGVKD. The CDR3 extends over 13 amino acids. The ends lost 4 bases at V and 5 bases at J; junction bases unmatched: 0. The sequenced part of the CDR3 DNA is TGTGCCATCAGTGGGACAGGGGATCAGCCC. Its protein product is CAISGTGDQP. The entire CDR3 protein reads CAISGTGDQPQHF.

About this clone itself: The junction departs from the called germline gene at one end, perhaps through a read error. The CDR3 end falls 3 residues outside the read, so it is completed with the germline J gene. The V gene is TRBV4-2, the J gene TRBJ1-1; 8 nucleotides align to TRBD1. The germline V gene has CDR1 LGHNA and CDR2 YNFKEQ. CDR3 length: 14 residues. The CDR3 sequence is CASSPTGDNTEAFF. CDR3 DNA (partial): TGCGCCAGCAGCCCGACAGGGGATAACACTGAA.

About this clone: The CDR3 extends 3 residues past the end of the read, so its final part is completed from the germline J gene. This sequence joins TRBV7-2 and TRBJ1-2, with TRBD1 matching over 7 bases. The CDR3 is 15 amino acids. The germline CDR1 and CDR2 sequences are SGHTA and FQGNSA. The chain's CDR3 is CASSRGRRQGDDYTF. The CDR3 DNA, read in part, is TGTGCCAGCAGCCGAGGGCGCAGACAGGGCGACGAC.

A note on this clone: The read comes to an end 3 residues before the CDR3 does, leaving the germline J gene to fill in the end. This chain uses TRBV10-3 with TRBJ2-2; possible D gene TRBD1, 6 bases. The V gene's germline CDR1 is ENHRY and CDR2 SYGVKD. This CDR3 spans 13 amino acids. The sequenced part of the CDR3 DNA is TGTGCCGGCAATACAGGGTATGATTCACCG. As protein: CAGNTGYDSP. The CDR3 as a whole reads CAGNTGYDSPLFF.